This entry features one T cell receptor (beta chain) sequence. What it binds is not known. The record originates from a study of blood T cells in healthy people across ages. Looking at the study overall: Template-switching capture recovered about one barcoded beta molecule per two T cells. Findings of the study overall: Lack of knowledge of donor CMV status possibly confounded expanded clonotype changes.

Primed by a sample-barcoded 5' primer and a J-beta primer mix, a second PCR proceeded for 7 to 11 cycles. Each sample yielded at least 3 million CDR3-containing paired-end reads. Using its own MiXCR run on the 5' RACE reads, TCRdb lists one record per CDR3 protein. In the table there are hundreds of thousands of distinct CDR3 sequences, approximately 29% of which are singletons. V lost 1 base and J lost 13; bases outside the gene matches: 8. There are 13 residues in the CDR3. Per the germline V gene, CDR1 is GTSNPN and CDR2 is SVGIG (reference sequence). The donors, healthy Caucasians from Russia, were aged 6 to 90.

The source is a woman older than 75 in good health. V and J are TRBV30 and TRBJ2-4; 9 bases fit TRBD1. The sequencing sample was made of blood. The CDR3 DNA sequence: TGTGCCTGGAGTGCTGGGACAGGGCGAGAGCAGTACTTC. Protein: CAWSAGTGREQYF.